Listed below are T cell receptor beta chains from one sample, sequenced in a study of control samples from healthy donors and cancer patients. Repertoires were generated with immunoSEQ multiplex PCR, while TCRdb's copy carries only in-frame clones and drops some. This table holds fewer than 200,000 clones, around 93% found once. Sample: blood. Every receptor here comes from a woman aged 55-69 years in good health. The CDR3 runs from the conserved cysteine through the conserved F or W. Each record gives: clone size, D gene, V gene, CDR3 length, J gene, CDR3 protein, CDR3 DNA. A D gene is named only where the DNA matches it firmly. Clone size is not always given. Where it is, it says once, few, many or a class for expanded clones.

>once|TRBD1|TRBV7-3|15|TRBJ1-5
CASRNSQPRDRTRPF
TGTGCCAGCAGAAACTCCCAACCCCGGGACAGGACGCGGCCTTTT
>.|.|TRBV18|14|TRBJ2-3
CASSPQRDADTQYF
TGTGCCAGCTCACCACAAAGGGATGCAGATACGCAGTATTTT
>.|.|TRBV5-1|16|TRBJ2-3
CASSLGAGPRTDTQYF
TGCGCCAGCAGCTTGGGGGCGGGACCCCGCACAGATACGCAGTATTTT
>.|TRBD1|TRBV4-3|16|TRBJ1-1
CASSQDLTGSVTEAFF
TGCGCCAGCAGCCAAGATCTGACAGGGTCGGTTACTGAAGCTTTCTTT
>.|.|TRBV18|15|TRBJ1-1
CASSTVPRGNTEAFF
TGTGCCAGCTCAACGGTACCGAGGGGGAACACTGAAGCTTTCTTT
>.|.|TRBV9|11|TRBJ1-1
CASSTGTEAFF
TGTGCCAGCTCGACGGGGACTGAAGCTTTCTTT
>.|.|TRBV5-1|14|TRBJ2-2
CASSPGRLAGELFF
TGCGCCAGCAGCCCCGGCAGGTTAGCCGGGGAGCTGTTTTTT
>.|.|TRBV25-1|15|TRBJ1-4
CASAAGGSGNEKLFF
TGTGCCAGCGCCGCCGGGGGCTCGGGTAATGAAAAACTGTTTTTT
>.|.|TRBV2|14|TRBJ1-3
CATSRPSSGNTIYF
TGTGCCACCTCTCGCCCAAGCTCTGGAAACACCATATATTTT
>.|TRBD1|TRBV5-1|15|TRBJ2-7
CASSSGQGSIYEQYF
TGCGCCAGCAGCTCAGGACAGGGTAGTATATACGAGCAGTACTTC
>.|.|TRBV6-6|13|TRBJ1-4
CASSYAQLEKLFF
TGTGCCAGCAGTTACGCACAGCTTGAAAAACTGTTTTTT
>.|TRBD2|TRBV5-1|16|TRBJ2-5
CASSLSASGYQETQYF
TGCGCCAGCAGCTTGTCTGCTAGCGGGTACCAAGAGACCCAGTACTTC
>.|.|TRBV6-2/TRBV6-3|14|TRBJ1-5
CASSRPTGRQPQHF
TGTGCCAGCAGCAGACCCACAGGGCGTCAGCCCCAGCATTTT
>.|.|TRBV5-4|16|TRBJ1-1
CASRSQSQLGNTEAFF
TGTGCCAGCAGGTCCCAGAGCCAATTGGGGAACACTGAAGCTTTCTTT
>once|.|TRBV19|16|TRBJ1-2
CASSIDSRTPHYGYTF
TGTGCCAGTAGTATTGACAGCCGAACACCCCACTATGGCTACACCTTC
>.|.|TRBV18|15|TRBJ1-2
CASSPPSRADYGYTF
TGTGCCAGCTCACCACCGTCTAGGGCGGACTATGGCTACACCTTC
>.|.|TRBV4-3|15|TRBJ1-2
CASSPKLVGGYGYTF
TGCGCCAGCAGCCCGAAGTTGGTTGGGGGCTATGGCTACACCTTC
>.|.|TRBV24-1|11|TRBJ1-2
CATSVVYGYTF
TGTGCCACCAGCGTCGTCTATGGCTACACCTTC
>.|.|TRBV4-2|16|TRBJ2-5
CASSQAGNSGRETQYF
TGTGCCAGCAGCCAAGCTGGTAACAGTGGACGAGAGACCCAGTACTTC
>.|.|TRBV7-9|14|TRBJ1-2
CASSLEGGNYGYTF
TGTGCCAGCAGCCTCGAGGGAGGAAACTATGGCTACACCTTC
>.|TRBD1|TRBV2|15|TRBJ2-7
CASRYSGTGSYEQYF
TGTGCCAGCAGATACTCCGGGACAGGGTCCTACGAGCAGTACTTC
>.|TRBD2|TRBV7-9|12|TRBJ2-3
CASSSQGGSQYF
TGTGCCAGCAGCTCCCAGGGAGGGTCGCAGTATTTT